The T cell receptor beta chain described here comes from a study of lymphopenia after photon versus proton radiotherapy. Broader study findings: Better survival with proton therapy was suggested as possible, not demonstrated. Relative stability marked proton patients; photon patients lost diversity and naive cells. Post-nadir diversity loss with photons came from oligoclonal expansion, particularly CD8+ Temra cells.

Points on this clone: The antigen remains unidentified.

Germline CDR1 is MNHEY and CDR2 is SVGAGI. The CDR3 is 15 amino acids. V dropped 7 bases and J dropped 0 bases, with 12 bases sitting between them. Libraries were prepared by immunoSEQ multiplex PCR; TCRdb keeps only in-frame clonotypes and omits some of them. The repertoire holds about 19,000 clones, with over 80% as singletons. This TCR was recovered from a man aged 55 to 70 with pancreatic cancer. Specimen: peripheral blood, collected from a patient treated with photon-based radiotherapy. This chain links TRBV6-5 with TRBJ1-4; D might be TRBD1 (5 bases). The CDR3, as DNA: TGTGCCAGCATCAGGGTGGGCACAACTAATGAAAAACTGTTTTTT. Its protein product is CASIRVGTTNEKLFF.